The TCR beta chain described here comes from a study of T-cell memory formation after mild COVID-19. V lost 5 bases to trimming and J lost 5 bases; unmatched junction nucleotides: 2. CDR3 size: 14 residues. Germline-derived CDR1 and CDR2 are SGHRS and YFSETQ. TCRalpha and TCRbeta libraries used 5'RACE with constant-segment primers and UMIs. TCRdb independently ran MiXCR on the 5' RACE reads; one entry per CDR3 protein. The table lists around 530,000 distinct CDR3 sequences, about 20% of them singletons, with about 8.4% in the top ten. The chain combines TRBV5-1 with TRBJ2-1; TRBD2 agrees at 12 bases. Source material: PBMCs or a T cell subset sorted from them (not recorded which). This TCR derives from an adult woman who had mild COVID-19 (a few samples of this study predate the infection). Cell type and time point are not known. The chain's CDR3 is CASRLAGGNNEQFF. In DNA, the CDR3 is TGCGCCAGCAGACTAGCGGGAGGTAACAATGAGCAGTTCTTC.